One T cell receptor (beta chain) is described in this entry. Its target is unknown. The data originate from a study of T cells in narcolepsy. The overall study: Enrolled donors included narcolepsy type 1 or type 2 patients and healthy controls. General study points: Comparing one patient's CSF and blood CD4+ clonotypes highlighted HCRT- and TRIB2-specific autoreactive clonotypes. No autoreactive T cell clone sequences appeared in some memory CD4+ repertoires.

Sequencing was performed with immunoSEQ multiplex PCR; in TCRdb, only in-frame clones are kept and a portion is missing. The profile shows about 27,000 clones, approximately 80% of them singletons. This CDR3 has 16 residues. Germline V gives CDR1 MGHRA, CDR2 YSYEKL. V gave up 3 bases and J gave up 2 bases; unmatched junction bases: 9. Source material: CD45RA- memory CD4+ T cells from PBMCs. The sequence came from a human donor with narcolepsy. The rearrangement uses TRBV4-1 and TRBJ2-5, with 7 bases identical to TRBD2. DNA of the CDR3: TGCGCCAGCAGCCATTCTCGACTAGCAGGGCAAGAGACCCAGTACTTC. Translation: CASSHSRLAGQETQYF.